This T cell receptor (beta chain) was sequenced in a study of blood T cell repertoires in COVID-19. Study details: Both acute and convalescent COVID-19 samples were obtained from the United States, Italy and Spain. The cDNA or gDNA used as material had been derived from T cells, B-cell-depleted T cells, or PBMCs.

Study processing details: How many nucleated cells were present was estimated from reference gene primer amplification. Sequencing was performed with immunoSEQ multiplex PCR; in TCRdb, only in-frame clones are kept and a portion is missing. V, J and clone size reflect that table, while D and trimming were determined from the DNA. The sample yields 150,000 to 200,000 clones, around 87% seen once. The V gene's germline CDR1 is SGDLS and CDR2 YYNGEE. The CDR3 spans 16 residues. V shed 0 bases and J 4 bases; nucleotides not matched to a gene: 6. This sequence joins TRBV9 and TRBJ2-1, with 8 bases fitting TRBD2. The specimen sequenced was peripheral blood. This receptor was taken from a man aged 35-49 years with active or convalescent COVID-19. CDR3 in amino acids: CASSVDGLAVYNEQFF. As DNA, the CDR3 is TGTGCCAGCAGCGTAGACGGACTAGCAGTATACAATGAGCAGTTCTTC. Combining the CDR3 with reference TRBV9 and TRBJ2-1 gives the whole variable domain DSGVTQTPKHLITATGQRVTLRCSPRSGDLSVYWYQQSLDQGLQFLIQYYNGEERAKGNILERFSAQQFPDLHSELNLSSLELGDSALYFCASSVDGLAVYNEQFFGPGTRLTVL.